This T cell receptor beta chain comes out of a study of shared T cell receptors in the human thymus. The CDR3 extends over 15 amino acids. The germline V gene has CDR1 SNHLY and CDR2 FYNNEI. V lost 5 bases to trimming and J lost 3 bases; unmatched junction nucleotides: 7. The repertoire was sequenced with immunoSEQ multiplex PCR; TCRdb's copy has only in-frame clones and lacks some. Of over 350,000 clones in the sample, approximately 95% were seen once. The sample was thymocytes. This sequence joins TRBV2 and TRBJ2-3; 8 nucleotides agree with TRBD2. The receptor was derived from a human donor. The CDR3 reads CASSSGREETDTQYF. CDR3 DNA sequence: TGTGCCAGCAGTTCTGGGCGGGAGGAGACAGATACGCAGTATTTT.